Below are 13 T cell receptor beta chains sequenced from a single sample in a study of blood T cell repertoires in COVID-19. TCRdb keeps only in-frame clones here, not all; method: immunoSEQ multiplex PCR. The data show approximately 170,000 clones, with under 90% seen just once and approximately 12% held by the top ten. The sequenced sample was PBMCs or T cells enriched from blood (not recorded which). The origin of the receptors is a man in his fifties who had recovered from COVID-19.

This clone has at least ten counts. The V gene is TRBV19, the J gene TRBJ2-7; D may be TRBD2 (5 bases). The CDR3 has 13 amino acids. Germline V gene data show CDR1 as LNHDA and CDR2 as SQIVND (reference sequence). Trimming took off 6 bases at V and 4 bases at J, with 13 bases between the two ends. The CDR3: CASSGNLGYEQYF. CDR3 nucleotide sequence: TGTGCCAGTAGCGGGAACCTGGGGTACGAGCAGTACTTC.

The chain is built from TRBV7-9 and TRBJ1-4, with D possibly matching TRBD1 (6 bases). Germline CDR1 reads SEHNR; CDR2 reads FQNEAQ (reference sequence). The V end was cut by 3 bases, the J end by 5 bases, with 19 bases between. CDR3 length: 17 residues. CDR3 bases: TGTGCCAGCAGCTTCGGGACCCAGGGGTGGGAGAATGAAAAACTGTTTTTT. Translation: CASSFGTQGWENEKLFF.

This sequence joins TRBV19 and TRBJ2-7, with 9 positions matching TRBD1. Germline V gives CDR1 LNHDA, CDR2 SQIVND (reference sequence). V shed 4 bases, J shed 4 bases, and the junction held 2 bases outside the gene matches. The length of the CDR3 is 13 residues. The CDR3 protein is CASSRGQGYEQYF. The CDR3 DNA is TGTGCCAGTAGTAGGGGACAGGGATACGAGCAGTACTTC.

The chain links TRBV4-1 to TRBJ1-6; no clear D. The germline V gene has CDR1 MGHRA and CDR2 YSYEKL. Deletions cut 5 bases from V and 5 bases from J, with 19 bases between. This CDR3 is built from 17 residues. The CDR3 protein is CASSKGIGGENNSPLHF. CDR3 in DNA: TGCGCCAGCAGCAAAGGGATAGGTGGGGAGAATAATTCACCCCTCCACTTT.

This clone was picked up one time. The chain employs TRBV4-2 and TRBJ2-5; D is undetermined. V lost 7 bases and J lost 0, with 15 bases in between. CDR3 length: 15 residues. CDR1 is LGHNA, CDR2 YNFKEQ, per germline. DNA of the CDR3: TGTGCCAGCACCCCATCTGCAGGTAACCAAGAGACCCAGTACTTC. This translates into CASTPSAGNQETQYF.

This chain links TRBV19 with TRBJ2-5; 9 bases agree with TRBD1. V gave up 3 bases and J gave up 4 bases; unmatched junction bases: 9. There are 16 residues in the CDR3. CDR1 and CDR2 from the germline V gene are LNHDA and SQIVND (reference sequence). DNA of the CDR3: TGTGCCAGTAGTATGGGGACAGGGTTGTTTGTAGAGACCCAGTACTTC. It is translated as CASSMGTGLFVETQYF.

This chain uses TRBV6-6 with TRBJ2-7; D is possibly TRBD1 (5 bases). Germline V gene lookup returns CDR1 MNHNY and CDR2 SVGAGI (reference sequence). The CDR3 has 13 amino acids. Trimming left V 3 bases short and J 4 bases short, with 10 bases between. The CDR3 coding sequence is TGTGCCAGCAGTTATCTGACAGTGTACGAGCAGTACTTC. Translation: CASSYLTVYEQYF.

The V gene is TRBV10-3, the J gene TRBJ2-2; D remains unclear. The germline gives CDR1 ENHRY, CDR2 SYGVKD. The CDR3 totals 16 residues. Trimming stripped 3 bases from V and 0 bases from J, with 11 bases between. The DNA for the CDR3 is TGTGCCATCAGTGATGGCGTTAGCCCGAACACCGGGGAGCTGTTTTTT. It specifies CAISDGVSPNTGELFF.

This clone appeared a few times. J is TRBJ2-5 and V is TRBV9, with D possibly TRBD2 on 5 matching bases. Looked up from germline, CDR1 is SGDLS and CDR2 is YYNGEE. This CDR3 contains 15 residues. V was pared by 4 bases and J by 5 bases, with 18 bases between. Here the CDR3 DNA reads TGTGCCAGCAGCATCGGGGTTTCCCCTGGGGAGACCCAGTACTTC. Translating gives CASSIGVSPGETQYF.

The table lists this clone with a count of one. The chain joins TRBV5-4 to TRBJ1-2; TRBD1 agrees at 8 bases. This CDR3 spans 16 amino acids. Germline CDR1 SGHNT, CDR2 YYREEE (reference sequence). V dropped 4 bases and J dropped 4; count of bases not matched to a gene: 12. CDR3 loop: CASSPAPTGTGYGYTF. DNA of the CDR3: TGTGCCAGCAGCCCGGCCCCGACTGGGACAGGCTATGGCTACACCTTC.

CDR3 DNA: TGTGCCAGCAGCCAAGATCGGTACAGGGCGTCTGAAGCTTTCTTT. It yields the protein CASSQDRYRASEAFF. The rearrangement links TRBV4-2 to TRBJ1-1; maybe TRBD1 (6 bases). The CDR3 covers 15 residues. The germline V gene encodes CDR1 LGHNA and CDR2 YNFKEQ. The V end was cut by 0 bases, the J end by 6 bases, with 14 bases between.

The chain employs TRBV10-1 and TRBJ2-1; TRBD2 matches 11 bases. Germline V gene data show CDR1 as WNHNN and CDR2 as SYGVQD (reference sequence). The CDR3 is 15 residues long. Germline trimming cut 3 bases from V and 4 bases from J; bases unmatched to any gene: 2. CDR3 sequence: CASSDGTSGYNEQFF. CDR3 nucleotide sequence: TGCGCCAGCAGTGATGGGACTAGCGGTTACAATGAGCAGTTCTTC.

The rearrangement joins TRBV2 to TRBJ2-7, with D tentatively TRBD1 (6 bases). V was trimmed by 8 bases and J by 5 bases, leaving 16 bases between them. Germline V gives CDR1 SNHLY, CDR2 FYNNEI. There are 13 residues in the CDR3. The CDR3 loop reads CASSRGFGNEQYF. The CDR3 nucleotides are TGTGCCAGCTCGAGGGGGTTCGGGAACGAGCAGTACTTC. The entire variable domain, with the rest obtained from reference TRBV2 and TRBJ2-7, is as follows: EPEVTQTPSHQVTQMGQEVILRCVPISNHLYFYWYRQILGQKVEFLVSFYNNEISEKSEIFDDQFSVERPDGSNFTLKIRSTKLEDSAMYFCASSRGFGNEQYFGPGTRLTVT.